This T cell receptor (beta chain) stems from a study of blood T cell repertoires in COVID-19 (dated by TCRdb to 2019 to 2021). General notes on the study: Samples from collaborators originated in the United States, Italy and Spain and spanned both the acute and convalescent phases of COVID-19. The prospective study material was composed of cDNA or gDNA derived from T cells, B-cell-depleted T cells, or PBMCs. Where available, HLA class I and class II types were obtained from metadata supplied by the sample provider rather than from assay-based typing. The samples were drawn from two sources: the first 160 participants of the ongoing ImmuneRACE study, and 1,000 to 1,500 subjects contributed by 6 global collaborators. The repertoires were released in a freely available public database intended as a resource for research on the immune response to SARS-CoV-2. Sample metadata almost always included a de-identified subject ID, COVID-19 status, age in years and sex. Subjects who had been exposed to COVID-19, were actively infected with it, or had recovered from it provided the deeply sampled blood TCRbeta repertoires that made up the dataset. On the study overall, not on this receptor specifically: The quantity of clinical and demographic metadata differed by source and by participant and was supplied without curation.

Whole blood was collected in K2EDTA tubes by collaborating institutions according to the institutions' own protocols. For TCRbeta analysis, collaborators shipped samples as frozen whole blood, isolated PBMCs, or DNA extracted from either of those sample types. A word on this clone: This receptor's antigen is unknown. No much larger clone exists at a distance of one base, and base qualities are not known.

The CDR3 goes from the cysteine to the phenylalanine over 15 residues. CDR3 DNA only is kept here, 45 bases in frame from base 1. CDR1 and CDR2 are drawn from the germline V gene: WSHSY, SAAADI. The V end gives up 5 bases and the J end 0 bases, leaving 7 bases in the junction not matched to a gene. TCRbeta CDR3 regions were amplified from genomic DNA by means of the immunoSEQ Assay, a bias-controlled multiplex PCR. As for the original processing: Within the assay, amplification of reference gene primers was used to estimate how many nucleated cells each sample contained. To quantify the absolute abundance of each unique TCRbeta CDR3 rearrangement, sequence reads were collapsed and filtered. For each sample, productive Simpson clonality was calculated as the square root of Simpson's diversity index across productive rearrangements. Sourced from immuneACCESS, this table was stored by TCRdb with only in-frame sequences that have V and J called. A share of the clones is absent; for the studies checked, an unresolved V gene accounts for under half, and the remainder has no known explanation. Clonal size and the V and J genes are those of that table, whereas D and trimming came from the DNA. The sample data list about 250,000 clones, and around 88% of these were observed just once. More than 1.2% of the sample belongs to the ten largest clones.

The receptor comes from a man aged 80 or over with acute or convalescent COVID-19. Material for sequencing was peripheral blood. The chain links TRBV10-2 with TRBJ2-7, with 7 bases aligning to TRBD1. The sequenced DNA: TGCGCCAGCAGTTTACAGGGGACGGGCTCCTACGAGCAGTACTTC. Its translation reads: CASSLQGTGSYEQYF.